These 32 T cell receptor beta chains were sequenced from one sample in a study of low-dose radiotherapy and immunotherapy resistance in tumors. TRAV- and TRBV-specific primers were used for first-strand cDNA, which covered alpha and beta chains. TCRs underwent approximately 20 PCR cycles of amplification with a constant-region primer and V-primer adapter. TCRdb reprocessed the reads via MiXCR and lists one record per CDR3 protein. The top ten clones hold roughly 6% of a sample with 75,000 to 95,000 distinct CDR3 sequences, around 18% of them seen once. Time point noted: before trial treatment. The sequenced sample was PBMCs, obtained before treatment. All receptors come from a male donor with prostate cancer.

This clonotype was found many times. The V and J genes are TRBV20-1 and TRBJ2-1; 10 bases agree with TRBD2. The CDR3 totals 19 residues. Unmatched junction bases numbered 20, after V lost 0 bases and J lost 9 bases. Germline CDR1 reads DFQATT; CDR2 reads SNEGSKA (reference sequence). CDR3 sequence reads: CSARDTLRIAGGSFGEQFF. CDR3 bases: TGCAGTGCTAGAGATACCCTGAGAATAGCGGGAGGCTCGTTCGGTGAGCAGTTCTTC.

This clonotype was recorded many times. V is TRBV2 and J is TRBJ2-3; D remains unclear. Between the trimmed V and J ends, which lost 2 bases and 2 bases, there was a span of 8 bases. The germline V gene encodes CDR1 SNHLY and CDR2 FYNNEI. This CDR3 is 14 amino acids long. DNA for the CDR3: TGTGCCAGCAGTGAACTGGGTCTCACAGATACGCAGTATTTT. It is translated as CASSELGLTDTQYF.

This clonotype was picked up many times. The chain joins TRBV25-1 to TRBJ2-1; no definite D call. The length of the CDR3 is 16 residues. Germline loops: CDR1 MGHDK, CDR2 SYGVNS. The V and J ends lost 3 bases and 5 bases respectively, with 17 bases between them. In DNA form, the CDR3 reads TGTGCCAGCAGTGAGGTAGGCGGTCAAGGCAACAATGAGCAGTTCTTC. This encodes CASSEVGGQGNNEQFF. Together with reference TRBV25-1 and TRBJ2-1, the CDR3 gives the full variable domain: EADIYQTPRYLVIGTGKKITLECSQTMGHDKMYWYQQDPGMELHLIHYSYGVNSTEKGDLSSESTVSRIRTEHFPLTLESARPSHTSQYLCASSEVGGQGNNEQFFGPGTRLTVL.

The gene calls are TRBV4-1 and TRBJ2-1; TRBD2 is a possible D gene (6 bases). Germline assignment: CDR1 MGHRA and CDR2 YSYEKL. This CDR3 is built from 18 residues. With 1 base removed from V and 3 bases from J, the gap between germline ends came to 19 bases. The CDR3 sequence: CASSQGLASASRYNEQFF. The CDR3, as DNA: TGCGCCAGCAGCCAAGGATTGGCTAGCGCCAGCCGCTACAATGAGCAGTTCTTC.

The chain links TRBV20-1 to TRBJ1-1; possibly TRBD1 for D (5 bases). The V end lost 5 bases, the J end lost 4 bases, and 17 bases lay between the germline ends. The CDR3 totals 14 residues. Germline CDR1 DFQATT, CDR2 SNEGSKA (reference sequence). CDR3: CSALNRDGGTEAFF. As DNA, the CDR3 is TGCAGTGCTCTCAACCGAGACGGGGGCACTGAAGCTTTCTTT.

In this sample, this clonotype turned up many times. The chain has TRBV3-1 and TRBJ2-7; D gene uncertain. The CDR3 loop spans 14 amino acids. Germline CDR1 LGHDT, CDR2 YNNKEL (reference sequence). Between the trimmed V and J ends, which lost 2 bases and 0 bases, there was a span of 8 bases. CDR3 amino acids: CASSQMQASYEQYF. In DNA form, the CDR3 reads TGTGCCAGCAGCCAAATGCAGGCCTCCTACGAGCAGTACTTC.

Points on this clonotype: At one boundary the junction diverges from the germline segment, which might be a read error. The chain has TRBV24-1 and TRBJ1-5; 7 bases are a match to TRBD1. Germline CDR1 reads KGHDR; CDR2 reads SFDVKD. This CDR3 has 14 residues. In DNA form, the CDR3 reads TGTGCCACCAGCCGGGGACAGCACAATCAGCCCCAGCAATTT. It encodes CATSRGQHNQPQQF.

This clonotype was counted ten times or more. This sequence joins TRBV7-2 and TRBJ2-3; the D gene is possibly TRBD2 (6 bases). Looked up from germline, CDR1 is SGHTA and CDR2 is FQGNSA. The CDR3 consists of 15 residues. V was trimmed by 6 bases and J by 6 bases, leaving 19 bases between them. The CDR3 DNA follows: TGTGCCAGCAGTGGGACTCAACTTAAGGGCGATACGCAGTATTTT. This translates into CASSGTQLKGDTQYF.

This clonotype was counted many times. This chain links TRBV6-6 with TRBJ1-5; TRBD1 agrees at 8 bases. CDR1 and CDR2 (germline): MNHNY, SVGAGI (reference sequence). This CDR3 has 16 residues. With 6 bases clipped from V and 0 bases from J, the junction kept 7 bases outside the gene matches. CDR3 DNA sequence: TGTGCCAGCAGAGGACAGGGACAATATAGCAATCAGCCCCAGCATTTT. It specifies CASRGQGQYSNQPQHF.

This clonotype was picked up a small number of times. Germline is not matched at one junction end, which may reflect a read error. The chain combines TRBV4-2 with TRBJ2-6, with TRBD2 matching over 14 bases. Per the germline V gene, CDR1 is LGHNA and CDR2 is YNFKEQ. This CDR3 has 16 residues. This chain's CDR3 is CASSQETSGGAYVLTF. For the CDR3, the DNA is TGTGCCAGCAGCCAAGAGACTAGCGGGGGGGCCTACGTCCTGACTTTC.

This clonotype has ten or more counts. V is TRBV19 and J is TRBJ2-1; D might be TRBD1 or TRBD2, each matching 5 bases. CDR1 is LNHDA and CDR2 is SQIVND in the germline V gene (reference sequence). The ends were cut back, 5 bases at V and 0 bases at J, with 11 bases in the middle. This CDR3 contains 15 residues. The CDR3 sequence is CASSFPGSSYNEQFF. CDR3 bases: TGTGCCAGTAGTTTTCCAGGGAGCTCCTACAATGAGCAGTTCTTC.

This clonotype is judged medium-sized. The V gene is TRBV28, the J gene TRBJ2-7, with D maybe TRBD2 (6 bases). V was clipped by 9 bases and J by 2 bases, with 17 bases between them. The germline V gene has CDR1 MDHEN and CDR2 SYDVKM. CDR3 length equals 14 residues. Written as DNA, the CDR3 is TGTGCCAGTGTTGAGGGAGGTTCAACCTACGAGCAGTACTTC. Translation: CASVEGGSTYEQYF.

As concerns this clonotype: A far larger clone differs by one base, so this is likely a read error. The chain is built from TRBV28 and TRBJ2-1, with 7 bases aligning to TRBD2. Per germline, CDR1 MDHEN and CDR2 SYDVKM. The CDR3 loop spans 15 amino acids. After removal of 6 bases from V and 7 bases from J, the junction contained 12 bases not matched to a gene. In nucleotides, the CDR3 is TGTGCCAGCAGACGAGCGGGGTGTATGGGGAATGAGCAGTTCTTC. It codes for CASRRAGCMGNEQFF.

This clonotype was counted at least ten times. This chain connects TRBV27 to TRBJ2-1, with TRBD1 identical over 7 bases. This CDR3 spans 15 amino acids. V lost 6 bases and J lost 7; bases outside the gene matches: 12. CDR1 is MNHEY, CDR2 SMNVEV, per germline (reference sequence). CDR3 amino acids: CASSPRDSPQNEQFF. CDR3 sequence (DNA): TGTGCCAGCAGCCCCCGGGACAGCCCTCAAAATGAGCAGTTCTTC.

V usage is TRBV5-8 and J usage is TRBJ1-1, with D possibly TRBD1 on 6 matching bases. V lost 5 bases and J 4 bases, leaving 24 bases between the germline ends. The length of the CDR3 is 17 residues. Germline V gives CDR1 SGHTS, CDR2 YDEGEE. CDR3 in DNA: TGTGCCAGCAGGTTTCTGTCCCTCCCAGGGGTGCGCACTGAAGCTTTCTTT. This encodes CASRFLSLPGVRTEAFF.

The J gene is TRBJ2-3, the V gene TRBV7-9; D may correspond to TRBD1 or TRBD2 (5 bases each). CDR3 size: 15 residues. Trimming pared 2 bases from V and 0 bases from J, leaving 9 bases between. Germline V gives CDR1 SEHNR, CDR2 FQNEAQ (reference sequence). DNA for the CDR3: TGTGCCAGCAGCTTAAGGGACGCAAGCACAGATACGCAGTATTTT. Translation gives CASSLRDASTDTQYF. Complete variable domain (other parts from reference TRBV7-9 and TRBJ2-3): DTGVSQNPRHKITKRGQNVTFRCDPISEHNRLYWYRQTLGQGPEFLTYFQNEAQLEKSRLLSDRFSAERPKGSFSTLEIQRTEQGDSAMYLCASSLRDASTDTQYFGPGTRLTVL.

This clonotype was picked up many times. The J gene is TRBJ2-1, the V gene TRBV6-2 or TRBV6-3; 9 positions agree with TRBD2. Germline V gene data show CDR1 as MNHEY and CDR2 as SVGEGT. This CDR3 is 15 amino acids long. V was clipped by 8 bases and J by 4 bases; unmatched bases: 9. The CDR3 DNA reads TGTGCCAGCCTCCCCGCGGGGGGGCCGTACAATGAGCAGTTCTTC. Translated, it gives CASLPAGGPYNEQFF.

J is TRBJ2-2 and V is TRBV25-1; the match to TRBD2 covers 9 bases. Trimming removed 5 bases from V and 10 bases from J; junction bases left unmatched: 5. The germline V gene has CDR1 MGHDK and CDR2 SYGVNS. The length of the CDR3 is 13 residues. The CDR3, as DNA: TGTGCCAGCAGTAGTATAGCGGGGGAGGAGCTGTTTTTT. Translation: CASSSIAGEELFF.

This clonotype was counted ten times or more. V gene TRBV29-1 combines with J gene TRBJ1-2; D might be TRBD1 (6 bases). From germline, CDR1 is SQVTM and CDR2 ANQGSEA. V was shortened by 0 bases and J by 4 bases, with 9 bases between the two germline ends. The CDR3 is 13 residues long. The CDR3 loop is CSVEEDRGYGYTF. The CDR3, as DNA: TGCAGCGTTGAAGAGGACAGAGGCTATGGCTACACCTTC.

This clonotype was detected many times. The chain has TRBV19 and TRBJ2-1; 15 bases map to TRBD2. V lost 4 bases, J lost 5 bases, and 3 bases stayed unmatched. Germline CDR1 is LNHDA and CDR2 is SQIVND (reference sequence). This CDR3 comprises 16 residues. The CDR3 here is CASSRTSGRVHNEQFF. CDR3 coding DNA: TGTGCCAGTAGTAGGACTAGCGGGAGGGTCCACAATGAGCAGTTCTTC. The whole variable domain, remainder taken from reference TRBV19 and TRBJ2-1, is DGGITQSPKYLFRKEGQNVTLSCEQNLNHDAMYWYRQDPGQGLRLIYYSQIVNDFQKGDIAEGYSVSREKKESFPLTVTSAQKNPTAFYLCASSRTSGRVHNEQFFGPGTRLTVL.

A word on this clonotype: This likely came from a read error, as a far larger clone is one base away. The CDR3 sequence: CASSYSGLGNYEQHF. The CDR3 DNA sequence: TGTGCCAGCAGTTACTCCGGGCTGGGGAACTACGAGCAGCACTTC. The chain joins TRBV6-1 to TRBJ2-7; D remains unclear. This CDR3 has 15 residues. Germline V CDR1 and CDR2: MNHNS, SASEGT.

This clonotype has a count of ten or more. The chain employs TRBV7-2 and TRBJ2-5, with D possibly called TRBD1 or TRBD2 (5 bases each). CDR1 SGHTA and CDR2 FQGNSA come from the germline V gene. CDR3 size: 14 residues. The V end lost 2 bases, the J end lost 5 bases, and 12 bases lay between the germline ends. The CDR3 coding sequence is TGTGCCAGCAGCTTAATGTCGGGGCGGGAGACCCAGTACTTC. Translation gives CASSLMSGRETQYF.

Turning to this clonotype: A clone one base away is much larger, so this may be a read error. The chain employs TRBV10-1 and TRBJ2-4, with 9 positions matching TRBD2. This CDR3 has 18 residues. Germline V CDR1 and CDR2: WNHNN, SYGVQD (reference sequence). Trimming removed 3 bases from V and 13 bases from J; junction bases left unmatched: 22. CDR3 sequence reads: CASSDPTSTSGGLTGQYF. The CDR3 DNA follows: TGCGCCAGCAGTGACCCAACCTCGACTAGCGGCGGGCTAACGGGGCAGTACTTC.

This clonotype appeared many times. This chain uses TRBV19 with TRBJ1-5, with 7 bases fitting TRBD1. This CDR3 is built from 15 residues. The trim removed 3 bases at V and 1 base at J, leaving 3 bases unmatched. Germline CDR1 is LNHDA and CDR2 is SQIVND (reference sequence). CDR3 loop: CASSIYRGSNQPQHF. The DNA of the CDR3 is TGTGCCAGTAGTATTTACAGGGGCAGCAATCAGCCCCAGCATTTT.

This clonotype was observed at least ten times. V is TRBV12-3 or TRBV12-4 and J is TRBJ2-2; D call uncertain. The CDR3 is made up of 12 amino acids. Between the trimmed V and J ends, which lost 2 bases and 6 bases, there was a span of 4 bases. Written as DNA, the CDR3 is TGTGCCAGCAGTTTAACGGCCGGGGAGCTGTTTTTT. As protein: CASSLTAGELFF.

This clonotype was detected ten times or more. The chain has TRBV28 and TRBJ2-6, with D possibly TRBD1 on 5 matching bases. Germline V gives CDR1 MDHEN, CDR2 SYDVKM. The V and J ends lost 7 bases and 2 bases respectively, with 15 bases between them. The CDR3 spans 16 residues. CDR3 sequence (DNA): TGTGCCAGCAACCCCTCAGGGCCCACTGGGGCCAACGTCCTGACTTTC. Translation: CASNPSGPTGANVLTF.

This clonotype was detected many times. The chain uses TRBV7-9 and TRBJ2-1; D is undetermined. V gave up 6 bases and J gave up 4 bases, with 10 bases separating them. The CDR3 is 13 residues long. Germline CDR1 reads SEHNR; CDR2 reads FQNEAQ (reference sequence). The CDR3 sequence is CASSPIGYNEQFF. The CDR3 coding sequence is TGTGCCAGCAGTCCCATAGGTTACAATGAGCAGTTCTTC.

This sequence joins TRBV5-1 and TRBJ2-7; possibly TRBD2 for D (5 bases). The CDR3 spans 14 residues. The V gene lost 2 bases and the J gene lost 2 bases, with 11 bases spanning the gap. Germline CDR1 and CDR2: SGHRS and YFSETQ. CDR3: CASSFRGQAYEQYF. CDR3 bases: TGCGCCAGCAGCTTCAGAGGGCAGGCCTACGAGCAGTACTTC.

This clonotype was observed many times. The chain employs TRBV7-8 and TRBJ2-2, with D hard to call. Per germline, CDR1 SGHVS and CDR2 FQNEAQ. CDR3 length: 15 amino acids. V was shortened by 3 bases and J by 0 bases, with 8 bases between the two germline ends. CDR3 amino acids: CASSFGAANTGELFF. The CDR3 DNA follows: TGTGCCAGCAGCTTTGGCGCAGCGAACACCGGGGAGCTGTTTTTT.

This clonotype came up many times. V is TRBV12-3 or TRBV12-4 and J is TRBJ1-3; D is uncertain. The CDR3 totals 13 residues. V was trimmed by 8 bases and J by 0 bases, leaving 8 bases between them. The CDR3 spells CASDEHSGNTIYF. Written as DNA, the CDR3 is TGTGCCAGCGACGAACACTCTGGAAACACCATATATTTT.

The table lists this clonotype with many counts. This chain links TRBV27 with TRBJ2-2, with 7 bases identical to TRBD1. CDR1 MNHEY and CDR2 SMNVEV come from the germline V gene (reference sequence). The CDR3 has 15 residues. With V trimmed by 7 bases and J by 0 bases, 5 bases remained unmatched. CDR3 sequence (DNA): TGTGCCAGCACATGGGGGACAGCGAACACCGGGGAGCTGTTTTTT. Translated, it gives CASTWGTANTGELFF.

This clonotype was seen repeatedly, ten times or more. The chain recombines TRBV14 with TRBJ1-6; D is perhaps TRBD1 (5 bases). V lost 4 bases, J lost 10 bases, and 17 bases lay in between. Germline values: CDR1 SGHDN, CDR2 FVKESK. The CDR3 length is 15 residues. CDR3 amino acids: CASSPPPRGNSPLHF. The CDR3 DNA reads as TGTGCCAGCAGCCCACCGCCCCGGGGGAACTCACCCCTCCACTTT. The full variable domain, with the rest looked up from reference TRBV14 and TRBJ1-6, is EAGVTQFPSHSVIEKGQTVTLRCDPISGHDNLYWYRRVMGKEIKFLLHFVKESKQDESGMPNNRFLAERTGGTYSTLKVQPAELEDSGVYFCASSPPPRGNSPLHFGNGTRLTVT.